The 5 T cell receptor beta chains below come from one sample, sequenced in a study of regulatory T cells in long-lasting Graves disease. Regarding time point: newly diagnosed GD, antithyroid drugs for less than 3 months. The TCR library used RNA extracted from PBMCs. Construction of TCR beta libraries relied on iRepertoire HTBI primers and on Arm-PCR targeting CDR3 regions. TCRdb reanalysed the multiplex PCR reads using MiXCR and keeps one entry per CDR3 protein. The sample has 300,000 to 400,000 distinct CDR3 sequences, around 15% seen once. Sample: peripheral blood mononuclear cells (PBMCs), taken at new diagnosis, from a patient treated with antithyroid drugs. The origin of the receptors is a female donor with Graves disease.

This clonotype was seen only a few times. The genes are TRBV4-2 and TRBJ1-1; tentative D call: TRBD1 (5 bases). The CDR3 runs 16 residues. V lost 1 base, J lost 4 bases, and 16 bases lay in between. Germline V gene data show CDR1 as LGHNA and CDR2 as YNFKEQ. The CDR3 protein is CASSQGDSGGGTEAFF. For the CDR3, the DNA is TGTGCCAGCAGCCAAGGGGACTCGGGTGGGGGCACTGAAGCTTTCTTT.

This clonotype was seen a few times. This sequence joins TRBV2 and TRBJ1-6; TRBD1 agrees at 10 bases. V was clipped by 5 bases and J by 8 bases; unmatched bases: 3. This CDR3 comprises 14 residues. The germline CDR1 and CDR2 sequences are SNHLY and FYNNEI. CDR3 DNA sequence: TGTGCCAGCAGTAAGGACAGGGGGGATTCACCCCTCCACTTT. As protein: CASSKDRGDSPLHF.

This clonotype was recorded a few times. V is TRBV19 and J is TRBJ2-1; 12 nucleotides match TRBD2. The ends lost 4 bases at V and 2 bases at J; junction bases unmatched: 15. CDR1 is LNHDA, CDR2 SQIVND, per germline (reference sequence). The CDR3 length is 20 residues. The CDR3 DNA reads TGTGCCAGTAGTAGAGCCCGACTAGCGGGGGCACGAATTACCTACAATGAGCAGTTCTTC. Protein: CASSRARLAGARITYNEQFF. Looking up the rest from reference TRBV19 and TRBJ2-1 gives the full variable domain: DGGITQSPKYLFRKEGQNVTLSCEQNLNHDAMYWYRQDPGQGLRLIYYSQIVNDFQKGDIAEGYSVSREKKESFPLTVTSAQKNPTAFYLCASSRARLAGARITYNEQFFGPGTRLTVL.

The rearrangement joins TRBV10-3 to TRBJ2-1; 10 bases align to TRBD1. The trim removed 8 bases at V and 8 bases at J, leaving 12 bases unmatched. The length of the CDR3 is 15 residues. Germline V gives CDR1 ENHRY, CDR2 SYGVKD. This chain's CDR3 is CAIGGTGEGPDEQFF. DNA for the CDR3: TGTGCCATCGGGGGGACAGGGGAGGGACCTGATGAGCAGTTCTTC.

This clonotype was counted many times. The chain couples TRBV28 to TRBJ1-2; TRBD1 aligns across 7 bases. Germline V gene data show CDR1 as MDHEN and CDR2 as SYDVKM. This CDR3 comprises 14 residues. J gave up 3 bases and V 6 bases, and 7 bases lay outside the gene matches. The CDR3 here is CASSPGTAHYGYTF. The CDR3 DNA reads TGTGCCAGCAGCCCCGGGACAGCTCACTATGGCTACACCTTC.